This T cell receptor (beta chain) was found in a study of blood T cell repertoires in COVID-19. On the study more broadly: The United States, Italy and Spain were the sources of the acute and convalescent COVID-19 samples. T cells, B-cell-depleted T cells, or PBMCs supplied cDNA or gDNA.

CDR3 length: 16 amino acids. V lost 0 bases and J lost 3, with 12 bases in between. The V gene's germline CDR1 is MNHEY and CDR2 SVGEGT. Original analysis: Reference gene primer amplification gave estimated nucleated cell counts. Method: immunoSEQ multiplex PCR; TCRdb's copy keeps in-frame clones and lacks some. Clone size and the V and J calls come from that table; the DNA yielded D and trimming. The sample records 200,000 to 250,000 clones, 65% to 90% being singletons. This TCR came from a woman in her seventies with COVID-19, enrolled during active disease. The chain couples TRBV6-2 or TRBV6-3 to TRBJ1-5, with D maybe TRBD1 (6 bases). The specimen sequenced was peripheral blood. CDR3: CASSYSADRINQPQHF. CDR3 nucleotide sequence: TGTGCCAGCAGTTACTCAGCGGACAGAATCAATCAGCCCCAGCATTTT.